The sequence of this TCR beta chain was determined in a study of CXCR3-negative and CXCR3-positive naive CD8 T cells. Whole-study results and caveats: The TRBV-TRBJ usage of naive CXCR3-negative and CXCR3-positive cells was similar, but that of memory cells differed. The TRB CDR3s that CXCR3-positive naive cells carried were more hydrophobic than those of CXCR3-negative naive cells.

CDR3 length equals 14 residues. CDR1 is PRHDT and CDR2 is FYEKMQ in the germline V gene (reference sequence). TRB cDNA was prepared as libraries by UMI-labeled 5' RACE. TCRdb reanalyzed the 5' RACE reads and collapses them to one entry per CDR3 protein, without DNA. The repertoire table contains about 150,000 distinct CDR3 sequences. Of note for this clonotype: The antigen is undetermined.

The TCR sequence derives from a human donor in good health. Some clones in this sample may be carry-over from other donors' samples. The V gene is TRBV13, the J gene TRBJ1-3. Sequenced material: naive CXCR3+ CD8+ T cells from blood. As for subset: CD45RO-CCR7+CD27+CD95- naive CD8+ T cells expressing CXCR3 (TNR3+). The CDR3 spells CASSPVGSGNTIYF.